The 29 T cell receptor beta chains in this list originate from one sample, sequenced in a study of OX40 agonist ivuxolimab in advanced cancers. Some clones are missing from TCRdb's copy, which holds only in-frame ones; the method was immunoSEQ multiplex PCR. The repertoire holds more than 40,000 clones, with approximately 80% as singletons. This sample comprised CD4+ or CD8+ T cells sorted from blood, obtained in a trial of the OX40 agonist ivuxolimab. The receptors shown here come from an adult with an advanced solid tumor such as melanoma, head and neck, liver or kidney cancer.

The V call is TRBV6-1, the J call TRBJ2-7, with TRBD2 identical over 7 bases. CDR3 length: 14 amino acids. The ends lost 1 base at V and 6 bases at J; junction bases unmatched: 6. CDR1 is MNHNS and CDR2 is SASEGT in the germline V gene. The CDR3 spells CASSEGGGRVEQYF. The CDR3, as DNA: TGTGCCAGCAGTGAAGGGGGGGGGAGGGTCGAGCAGTACTTC.

The V call is TRBV16, the J call TRBJ2-1; 7 bases agree with TRBD2. CDR1 KGHSY and CDR2 FQNENV come from the germline V gene. CDR3 length: 16 residues. The V and J ends lost 0 bases and 3 bases, in that order; junction bases with no gene match: 5. CDR3 nucleotides: TGTGCCAGCAGCCAATCTGGGAGGGCACTCTACAATGAGCAGTTCTTC. Protein: CASSQSGRALYNEQFF. The full variable domain, in which reference TRBV16 and TRBJ2-1 provide the parts outside the CDR3, is GEEVAQTPKHLVRGEGQKAKLYCAPIKGHSYVFWYQQVLKNEFKFLISFQNENVFDETGMPKERFSAKCLPNSPCSLEIQATKLEDSAVYFCASSQSGRALYNEQFFGPGTRLTVL.

The chain uses TRBV10-3 and TRBJ1-4; TRBD1 is a possible D gene (6 bases). Trimming removed 5 bases from V and 5 bases from J, with 18 bases in between. CDR3 size: 16 residues. Germline V gives CDR1 ENHRY, CDR2 SYGVKD. For the CDR3, the DNA is TGTGCCATCAGTACAGGGTTGGGGAGGGGAAATGAAAAACTGTTTTTT. Its translation is CAISTGLGRGNEKLFF.

This clone occurred once. The chain employs TRBV11-3 and TRBJ2-1; 10 bases are shared with TRBD2. V lost 0 bases to trimming and J lost 13 bases; unmatched junction nucleotides: 15. This CDR3 is 17 amino acids long. Looked up from germline, CDR1 is SGHNT and CDR2 is YENEEA. DNA of the CDR3: TGTGCCAGCAGCTTAGACCACACGTCCAAAAGCGGGAGGGCCCAGTTCTTC. Its translation: CASSLDHTSKSGRAQFF.

The chain couples TRBV6-1 to TRBJ2-2, with TRBD2 matching 7 bases. Germline V gene sequence: CDR1 MNHNS, CDR2 SASEGT. The CDR3 length is 12 residues. Trimming cost V 6 bases and J 6 bases; bases outside gene matches: 1. The CDR3 spells CASRGGAGELFF. The CDR3 DNA reads TGTGCCAGCAGGGGGGGGGCCGGGGAGCTGTTTTTT.

This clone occurred a few times. The V gene is TRBV28, the J gene TRBJ2-7; 8 nucleotides line up with TRBD2. CDR1 is MDHEN and CDR2 is SYDVKM in the germline V gene. There are 14 residues in the CDR3. The V gene end was trimmed by 7 bases and the J gene end by 4 bases; junction bases not matched to a gene: 9. In DNA, the CDR3 is TGTGCCAGCATCACTAGCGGAGGGGGGTACGAGCAGTACTTC. Protein sequence: CASITSGGGYEQYF.

The chain joins TRBV7-6 to TRBJ1-5, with D unclear. CDR1 and CDR2 from the germline V gene are SGHVS and FNYEAQ. CDR3 length: 15 amino acids. V lost 2 bases and J 3 bases, leaving 11 bases between the germline ends. The CDR3 loop reads CASSLQSGTNQPQHF. The CDR3 DNA reads TGTGCCAGCAGCTTACAGTCAGGCACCAATCAGCCCCAGCATTTT.

The chain combines TRBV5-1 with TRBJ2-1; 12 bases match TRBD2. Looked up from germline, CDR1 is SGHRS and CDR2 is YFSETQ. Germline trimming cut 1 base from V and 7 bases from J; bases unmatched to any gene: 12. This CDR3 has 18 residues. In nucleotides, the CDR3 is TGCGCCAGCAGCTTGAATGTGATGACTAGCGGGAGTGGGAATGAGCAGTTCTTC. It specifies CASSLNVMTSGSGNEQFF.

The J gene is TRBJ2-1, the V gene TRBV4-1; 9 bases are a match to TRBD2. This CDR3 is built from 14 residues. CDR1 is MGHRA and CDR2 is YSYEKL in the germline V gene. V gave up 4 bases and J gave up 9 bases; unmatched junction bases: 7. The CDR3 coding sequence is TGCGCCAGCAGCCGATTAGCGGGAGTAGCTGAGCAGTTCTTC. This codes for CASSRLAGVAEQFF.

Concerning this clone: A much more abundant neighbour one base away suggests this may be a read error. Other DNA variants within this sample encode the same CDR3. V and J are TRBV28 and TRBJ1-1; no clear D gene. This CDR3 region has 14 residues. V lost 4 bases and J 5 bases, leaving 14 bases between the germline ends. Looked up from germline, CDR1 is MDHEN and CDR2 is SYDVKM. The CDR3 DNA is TGTGCCAGCAGTTCAGGATTTTGGGATACTGAAGCTTTCTTT. It codes for CASSSGFWDTEAFF. Supplemented by reference TRBV28 and TRBJ1-1, the full variable domain reads DVKVTQSSRYLVKRTGEKVFLECVQDMDHENMFWYRQDPGLGLRLIYFSYDVKMKEKGDIPEGYSVSREKKERFSLILESASTNQTSMYLCASSSGFWDTEAFFGQGTRLTVV.

The rearrangement links TRBV4-1 to TRBJ1-2; D not resolved. The CDR3 spans 12 residues. Germline CDR1 MGHRA, CDR2 YSYEKL. Trimming pared 4 bases from V and 4 bases from J, leaving 7 bases between. CDR3 DNA: TGCGCCAGCAGCCCCGACCTCTATGGCTACACCTTC. Its protein product is CASSPDLYGYTF.

The chain uses TRBV6-6 and TRBJ2-2, with D possibly being TRBD2 (6 bases). Trimming stripped 4 bases from V and 3 bases from J, with 9 bases between. Looked up from germline, CDR1 is MNHNY and CDR2 is SVGAGI (reference sequence). The CDR3 is 14 amino acids. CDR3 nucleotides: TGTGCCAGCAGTTGGGGGGAGGACACCGGGGAGCTGTTTTTT. Translation: CASSWGEDTGELFF.

The rearrangement joins TRBV7-3 to TRBJ2-2; 7 bases align to TRBD1. The CDR3 loop spans 15 amino acids. V shed 4 bases and J 5 bases; nucleotides not matched to a gene: 7. CDR1 and CDR2 from the germline V gene are SGHTA and FQGTGA. CDR3 sequence: CASSSLGQSTGELFF. The CDR3 region has the DNA TGTGCCAGCAGCTCATTGGGACAGAGTACCGGGGAGCTGTTTTTT.

The chain links TRBV10-3 to TRBJ2-7; 8 bases are shared with TRBD2. CDR1 is ENHRY, CDR2 SYGVKD, per germline. This CDR3 comprises 15 residues. The ends lost 6 bases at V and 6 bases at J; junction bases unmatched: 13. CDR3: CAISYSGGGYLEQYF. CDR3 coding DNA: TGTGCCATCAGCTACTCGGGCGGGGGGTATCTCGAGCAGTACTTC.

The chain couples TRBV28 to TRBJ1-1, with D unresolved. This CDR3 is built from 13 residues. Trimming took off 6 bases at V and 7 bases at J, with 15 bases between the two ends. Germline values: CDR1 MDHEN, CDR2 SYDVKM. CDR3 in amino acids: CASSLGGPVEAFF. The CDR3 bases are TGTGCCAGCAGCCTCGGTGGACCAGTTGAAGCTTTCTTT. Drawing the rest from reference TRBV28 and TRBJ1-1, the complete variable domain is DVKVTQSSRYLVKRTGEKVFLECVQDMDHENMFWYRQDPGLGLRLIYFSYDVKMKEKGDIPEGYSVSREKKERFSLILESASTNQTSMYLCASSLGGPVEAFFGQGTRLTVV.

The chain has TRBV6-1 and TRBJ1-6; D is undetermined. CDR1 and CDR2 (germline): MNHNS, SASEGT. The CDR3 runs to 14 residues. Trimming left V 5 bases short and J 8 bases short, with 13 bases between. The CDR3 reads CASSLLYKDSPLHF. The DNA for the CDR3 is TGTGCCAGCAGTCTCCTTTATAAGGATTCACCCCTCCACTTT.

The V and J genes are TRBV10-3 and TRBJ2-7, with 7 bases aligning to TRBD1. The CDR3 consists of 13 residues. Germline loops: CDR1 ENHRY, CDR2 SYGVKD. Unmatched junction bases numbered 5, after V lost 6 bases and J lost 3 bases. In nucleotides, the CDR3 is TGTGCCATCAGCCAAGACAGGGTCTACGAGCAGTACTTC. Residues: CAISQDRVYEQYF.

The CDR3 protein is CASSLVGDRGNEQYF. In DNA, the CDR3 is TGCGCCAGCAGCTTGGTAGGGGACAGGGGAAACGAGCAGTACTTC. J is TRBJ2-7 and V is TRBV5-1; 10 nucleotides match TRBD1. CDR1 SGHRS and CDR2 YFSETQ come from the germline V gene. The CDR3 length is 15 residues. V lost 0 bases and J lost 5; bases outside the gene matches: 5. The complete variable domain, with remaining parts taken from reference TRBV5-1 and TRBJ2-7, reads KAGVTQTPRYLIKTRGQQVTLSCSPISGHRSVSWYQQTPGQGLQFLFEYFSETQRNKGNFPGRFSGRQFSNSRSEMNVSTLELGDSALYLCASSLVGDRGNEQYFGPGTRLTVT.

This clone was found a few times. The gene calls are TRBV11-2 and TRBJ2-3; D gene uncertain. The germline V gene encodes CDR1 SGHAT and CDR2 FQNNGV. Trimming shortened V by 2 bases and J by 0 bases, and 0 bases separated the two germline ends. The CDR3 runs 12 residues. CDR3 in DNA: TGTGCCAGCAGCTTAAGCACAGATACGCAGTATTTT. Encoded protein: CASSLSTDTQYF.

The V call is TRBV6-5, the J call TRBJ1-1, with D maybe TRBD1 (5 bases). Germline V gene data show CDR1 as MNHEY and CDR2 as SVGAGI. The ends were cut back, 6 bases at V and 8 bases at J, with 19 bases in the middle. This CDR3 contains 14 residues. In DNA form, the CDR3 reads TGTGCCAGCAGCGGGGGGGGACGCGGGATGGAAGCTTTCTTT. Residues: CASSGGGRGMEAFF.

The chain joins TRBV10-3 to TRBJ2-6; the D is unclear. In germline, CDR1 is ENHRY, CDR2 SYGVKD. V lost 2 bases, J lost 2 bases, and 10 bases lay in between. The CDR3 extends over 16 amino acids. Written as DNA, the CDR3 is TGTGCCATCAGTGAGGGTAGCCGGACTGGGGCCAACGTCCTGACTTTC. As protein: CAISEGSRTGANVLTF.

V and J are TRBV7-9 and TRBJ2-1; D not certain. V lost 0 bases to trimming and J lost 7 bases, with 7 bases between them. Germline lookup yields CDR1 SEHNR and CDR2 FQNEAQ (reference sequence). This CDR3 spans 13 amino acids. CDR3: CASSLAEGNEQFF. DNA for the CDR3: TGTGCCAGCAGCTTAGCGGAAGGGAATGAGCAGTTCTTC.

J is TRBJ2-3 and V is TRBV15; 7 bases match TRBD2. V shed 1 base and J 7 bases; nucleotides not matched to a gene: 17. This CDR3 is built from 18 residues. The germline V gene encodes CDR1 LNHNV and CDR2 YYDKDF (reference sequence). The CDR3: CATSRVDGRESYSYTQYF. The DNA for the CDR3 is TGTGCCACCAGCAGAGTGGATGGGCGGGAGAGCTACTCCTATACGCAGTATTTT.

V and J are TRBV5-8 and TRBJ1-2, with 7 bases lining up with TRBD1. Per the germline V gene, CDR1 is SGHTS and CDR2 is YDEGEE. V trimming: 5 bases; J trimming: 8 bases; junction bases outside the gene matches: 9. The CDR3 loop spans 13 amino acids. The CDR3 bases are TGTGCCAGCAGTTTGAAGACAGGGATCGGCTACACCTTC. This sequence encodes CASSLKTGIGYTF.

The gene calls are TRBV28 and TRBJ2-1; TRBD2 might be the D (5 bases). The CDR3 is 14 amino acids. V was trimmed by 5 bases and J by 6 bases, leaving 14 bases between them. The germline V gene encodes CDR1 MDHEN and CDR2 SYDVKM. The chain's CDR3 is CASSPPTSFNEQFF. The DNA for the CDR3 is TGTGCCAGCAGTCCACCAACTAGTTTCAATGAGCAGTTCTTC.

This clone was observed a single time. The chain uses TRBV2 and TRBJ2-7, with TRBD2 matching 9 bases. Trimming took 5 bases from V and 5 from J; bases not matched to a gene: 16. The V gene's germline CDR1 is SNHLY and CDR2 FYNNEI. The CDR3 spans 17 residues. DNA of the CDR3: TGTGCCAGCAGTCCTCCCCCTACTAGCGGGCTGCGCCACGAGCAGTACTTC. This sequence encodes CASSPPPTSGLRHEQYF.

The V gene is TRBV11-2, the J gene TRBJ2-2; D possibly corresponds to TRBD2 (6 bases). This CDR3 is 16 amino acids long. The germline V gene encodes CDR1 SGHAT and CDR2 FQNNGV. With 5 bases removed from V and 0 bases from J, the gap between germline ends came to 13 bases. CDR3 in amino acids: CASSTSWGANTGELFF. In nucleotides, the CDR3 is TGTGCCAGCAGCACTAGCTGGGGGGCGAACACCGGGGAGCTGTTTTTT. Full variable domain (missing parts from reference TRBV11-2 and TRBJ2-2): EAGVAQSPRYKIIEKRQSVAFWCNPISGHATLYWYQQILGQGPKLLIQFQNNGVVDDSQLPKDRFSAERLKGVDSTLKIQPAKLEDSAVYLCASSTSWGANTGELFFGEGSRLTVL.

Only a few counts were recorded for this clone. This sample also contains other DNA sequences that code for the same CDR3. The J gene is TRBJ2-3, the V gene TRBV5-1; either TRBD1 or TRBD2 may fit D (5 bases each). Germline CDR1 reads SGHRS; CDR2 reads YFSETQ. CDR3 length equals 13 residues. V was cut by 2 bases and J by 6 bases, with 10 bases left in between. In DNA form, the CDR3 reads TGCGCCAGCAGCTTTCCTGGGGACGATACGCAGTATTTT. This translates into CASSFPGDDTQYF.

V and J are TRBV5-1 and TRBJ1-4; no clear D gene. The length of the CDR3 is 15 residues. Trimming left V 3 bases short and J 12 bases short, with 21 bases between. Germline V gives CDR1 SGHRS, CDR2 YFSETQ. The CDR3 protein is CASSSGAEWGEELFF. The CDR3, as DNA: TGCGCCAGCAGCTCCGGAGCCGAATGGGGAGAAGAACTGTTTTTT.